This T cell receptor (beta chain) is from a study of radiotherapy plus CTLA-4 blockade in lung cancer (dated by TCRdb to the late 2010s). With regard to the full study: Objective responses were observed in approximately 17% of enrolled patients, and disease control was achieved in 30% to 40%.

Regarding this clone: The antigen it recognizes is unknown. No quality values exist for individual bases; no much larger clone is one base distant.

Including the terminal cysteine and phenylalanine, the CDR3 comprises 17 residues. The sequence is cut down to CDR3 DNA, 51 bases in frame from base 1. CDR1 is given as SGHDT and CDR2 as YYEEEE, both from the germline V gene. V lost 5 bases and J lost 0 bases, and the count of bases not matched to a germline gene is 8. Focal radiation therapy combined with CTLA-4 blockade (ipilimumab) was tested in patients with chemo-refractory metastatic non-small-cell lung cancer. Receptor amplification or capture employed the immunoSEQ multiplex PCR assay. TCRdb retrieved this table from immuneACCESS and kept in-frame rearrangements only. Not all clones are present; in checked studies, unresolved V genes account for under half, and no reason is known for the remainder. The sample table holds some 34,000 clones, of which 55% to 75% were seen once. Of the sample, roughly a tenth is held by the ten largest clones.

What the research found in general, with its limitations: Increased serum interferon-beta after radiation, together with early dynamic changes in blood T cell clones, were reported to be the strongest predictors of response. After treatment with radiotherapy and ipilimumab, TCR clones that came from tumors expanded in the peripheral blood.

The sample here was peripheral blood, taken from a patient treated with radiotherapy plus ipilimumab. The receptor's source is a human donor with non-small cell lung cancer who had stable disease on radiotherapy plus ipilimumab. The sequence joins TRBV5-6 to TRBJ2-2; 9 of the junction bases match TRBD1. The DNA sequence is given as TGTGCCAGCAGTTGGGGACAGGGAACTTCGAACACCGGGGAGCTGTTTTTT. Translated, it reads CASSWGQGTSNTGELFF.